The T cell receptor beta chain described here comes from a study of shared T cell receptors in the human thymus. In germline, CDR1 is LGHNA, CDR2 YSLEER. The CDR3 contains 19 residues. V lost 1 base and J 0 bases, leaving 16 bases between the germline ends. TCRdb's copy holds only in-frame clones and misses some; the assay was immunoSEQ multiplex PCR. The table shows some 720,000 clones, with more than 75% occurring only once. These data also formed part of another study, on human thymus T cells.

The chain employs TRBV4-3 and TRBJ2-6, with D unresolved. This TCR came from a boy in the first two years of life with a congenital heart defect. Material: thymocytes. This chain's CDR3 is CASSQGPSRRGSGANVLTF. The CDR3 coding sequence is TGCGCCAGCAGCCAAGGGCCTAGTCGGAGAGGCTCTGGGGCCAACGTCCTGACTTTC.